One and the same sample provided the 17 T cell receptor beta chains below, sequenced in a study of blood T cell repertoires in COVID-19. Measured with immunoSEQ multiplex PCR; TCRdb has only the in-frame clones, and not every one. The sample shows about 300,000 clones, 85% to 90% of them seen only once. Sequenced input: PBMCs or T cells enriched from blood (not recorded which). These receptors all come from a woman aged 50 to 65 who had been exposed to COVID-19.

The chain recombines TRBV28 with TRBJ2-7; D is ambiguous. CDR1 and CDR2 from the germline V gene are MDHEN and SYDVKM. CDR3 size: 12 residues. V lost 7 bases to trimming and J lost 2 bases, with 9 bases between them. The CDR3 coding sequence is TGTGCCAGCAAATCCTATGCCTACGAGCAGTACTTC. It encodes CASKSYAYEQYF.

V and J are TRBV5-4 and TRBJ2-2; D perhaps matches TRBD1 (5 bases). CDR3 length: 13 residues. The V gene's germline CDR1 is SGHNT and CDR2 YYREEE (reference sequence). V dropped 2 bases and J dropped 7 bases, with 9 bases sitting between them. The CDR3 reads CASSLSDNGELFF. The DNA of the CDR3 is TGTGCCAGCAGCTTATCGGACAACGGGGAGCTGTTTTTT.

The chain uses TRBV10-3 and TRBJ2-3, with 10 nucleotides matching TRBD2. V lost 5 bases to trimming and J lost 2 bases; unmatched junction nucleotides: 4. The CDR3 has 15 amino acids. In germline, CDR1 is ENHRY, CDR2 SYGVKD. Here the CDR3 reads CAISQLAGDTDTQYF. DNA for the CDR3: TGTGCCATCAGTCAGCTAGCGGGGGACACAGATACGCAGTATTTT.

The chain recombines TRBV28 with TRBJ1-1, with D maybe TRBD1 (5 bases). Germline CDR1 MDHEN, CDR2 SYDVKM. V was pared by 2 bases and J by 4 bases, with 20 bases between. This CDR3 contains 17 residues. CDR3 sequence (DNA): TGTGCCAGCAGTTTAGGTTTTGGGGTGGGGGGATTCACTGAAGCTTTCTTT. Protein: CASSLGFGVGGFTEAFF.

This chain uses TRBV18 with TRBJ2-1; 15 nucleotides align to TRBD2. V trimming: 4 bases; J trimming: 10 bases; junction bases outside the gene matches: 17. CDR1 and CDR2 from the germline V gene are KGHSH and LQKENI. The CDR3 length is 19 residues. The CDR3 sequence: CASSLVTRTSGGAVGEQFF. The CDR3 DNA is TGTGCCAGCTCACTCGTTACCCGGACTAGCGGGGGGGCCGTCGGCGAGCAGTTCTTC.

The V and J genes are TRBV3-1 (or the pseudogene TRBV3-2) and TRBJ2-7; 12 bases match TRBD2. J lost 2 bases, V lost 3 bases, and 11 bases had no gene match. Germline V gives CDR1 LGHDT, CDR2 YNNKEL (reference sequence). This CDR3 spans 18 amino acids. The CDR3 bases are TGTGCCAGCAGCCAGACTAGCGGGGGTAAAACTGAAGCCTACGAGCAGTACTTC. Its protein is CASSQTSGGKTEAYEQYF.

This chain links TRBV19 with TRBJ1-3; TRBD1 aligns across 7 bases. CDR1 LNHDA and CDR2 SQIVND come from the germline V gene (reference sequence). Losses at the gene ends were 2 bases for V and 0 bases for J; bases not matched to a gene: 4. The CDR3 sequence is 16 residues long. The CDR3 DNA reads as TGTGCCAGTAGTATATACAGGGGCAGCTCTGGAAACACCATATATTTT. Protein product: CASSIYRGSSGNTIYF.

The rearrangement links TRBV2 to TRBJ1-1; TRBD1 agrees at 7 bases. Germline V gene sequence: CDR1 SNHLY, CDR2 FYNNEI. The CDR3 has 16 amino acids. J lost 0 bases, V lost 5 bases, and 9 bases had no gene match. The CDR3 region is CASSRKEGQLNTEAFF. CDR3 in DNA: TGTGCCAGCAGTCGAAAGGAGGGACAGCTGAACACTGAAGCTTTCTTT.

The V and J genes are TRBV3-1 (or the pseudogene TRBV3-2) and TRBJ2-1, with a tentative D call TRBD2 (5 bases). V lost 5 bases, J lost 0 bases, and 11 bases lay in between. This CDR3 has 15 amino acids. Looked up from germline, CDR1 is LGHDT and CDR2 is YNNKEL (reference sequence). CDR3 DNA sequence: TGTGCCAGCAGCTTTCCGGGAAGCTCCTACAATGAGCAGTTCTTC. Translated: CASSFPGSSYNEQFF.

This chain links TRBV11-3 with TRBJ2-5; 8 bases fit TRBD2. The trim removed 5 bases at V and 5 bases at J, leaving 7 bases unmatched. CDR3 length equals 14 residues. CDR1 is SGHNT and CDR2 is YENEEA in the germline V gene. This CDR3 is CASSVAGGLETQYF. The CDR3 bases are TGTGCCAGCAGCGTGGCGGGGGGCCTGGAGACCCAGTACTTC.

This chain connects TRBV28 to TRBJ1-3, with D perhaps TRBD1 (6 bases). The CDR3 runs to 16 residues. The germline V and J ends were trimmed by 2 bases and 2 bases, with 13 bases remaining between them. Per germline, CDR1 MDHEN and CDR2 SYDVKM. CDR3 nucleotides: TGTGCCAGCAGTTTACACCCGGGGGGCCCTGGAAACACCATATATTTT. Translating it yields CASSLHPGGPGNTIYF.

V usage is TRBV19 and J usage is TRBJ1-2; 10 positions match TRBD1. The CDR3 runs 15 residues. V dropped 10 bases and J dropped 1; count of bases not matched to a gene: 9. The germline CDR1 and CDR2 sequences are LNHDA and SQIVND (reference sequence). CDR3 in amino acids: CATWGDRGFNYGYTF. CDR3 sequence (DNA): TGTGCCACCTGGGGGGACAGGGGATTTAACTATGGCTACACCTTC.

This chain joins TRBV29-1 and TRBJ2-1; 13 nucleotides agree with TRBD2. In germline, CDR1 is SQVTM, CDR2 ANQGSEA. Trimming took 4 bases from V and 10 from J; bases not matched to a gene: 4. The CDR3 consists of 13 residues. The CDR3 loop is CSVALTSGGEQFF. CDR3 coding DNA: TGCAGCGTTGCTTTGACTAGCGGGGGGGAGCAGTTCTTC.

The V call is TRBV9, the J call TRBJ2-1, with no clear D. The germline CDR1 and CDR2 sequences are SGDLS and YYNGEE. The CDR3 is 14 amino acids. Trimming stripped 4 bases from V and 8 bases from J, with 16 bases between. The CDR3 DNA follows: TGTGCCAGCAGCCCCCTGTTCGGGTTCGATGAGCAGTTCTTC. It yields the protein CASSPLFGFDEQFF.

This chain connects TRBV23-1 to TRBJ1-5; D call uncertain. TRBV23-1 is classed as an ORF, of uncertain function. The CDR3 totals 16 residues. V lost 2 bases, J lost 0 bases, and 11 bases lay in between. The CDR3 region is CASSQRELYSNQPQHF. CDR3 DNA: TGCGCCAGCAGTCAACGAGAGTTATATAGCAATCAGCCCCAGCATTTT.

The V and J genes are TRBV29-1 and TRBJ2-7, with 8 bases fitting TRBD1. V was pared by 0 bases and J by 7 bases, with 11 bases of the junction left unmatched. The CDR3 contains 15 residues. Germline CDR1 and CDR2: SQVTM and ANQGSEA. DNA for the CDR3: TGCAGCGTTGAAGACGATGACAGGGGAACGGGAGAGCAGTACTTC. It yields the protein CSVEDDDRGTGEQYF.

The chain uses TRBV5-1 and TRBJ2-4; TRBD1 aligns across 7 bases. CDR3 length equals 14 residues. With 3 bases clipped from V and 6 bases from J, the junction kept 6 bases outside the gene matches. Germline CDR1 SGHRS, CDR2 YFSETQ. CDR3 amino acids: CASSSTGDRNIQYF. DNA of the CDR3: TGCGCCAGCAGCTCCACAGGGGATAGAAACATTCAGTACTTC.